This T cell receptor (beta chain) was sequenced during a study of chemoradiotherapy in HPV16-positive cancers. Overall study context: Candidate HPV-specific clones and shared TCR motifs came from a couple of HPV16-positive patients. Study-level findings and limits: Better recurrence-free survival went with HPV-responsive T-cell expansion in HPV16-positive patients. Functional assays defining HPV-specific T cells used only a couple of HPV16-positive patients. Candidate HPV-specific clones and E7-related TCR motifs grew in tumor during treatment.

V was trimmed by 4 bases and J by 1 base, leaving 11 bases between them. The CDR3 loop spans 14 amino acids. TCRdb's table, derived via immunoSEQ multiplex PCR, lists solely in-frame clones and lacks some. The sample comprises almost 15,000 clones, about 90% of which are singletons, and approximately 3.5% rests with the top ten. On this clone: Its matching antigen is unknown.

The J gene is TRBJ1-1, the V gene TRBV5-3, with D unclear. TRBV5-3 is assigned to the ORF class and has an uncertain function. The source material was blood, sampled from a patient who underwent chemoradiotherapy. This clonotype originated in a human donor with HPV-associated anogenital cancer. This chain's CDR3 is CARSQREGNTEAFF. The CDR3 DNA is TGTGCCAGAAGCCAAAGAGAAGGGAACACTGAAGCTTTCTTT.